The 19 T cell receptor beta chains below all came from one sample that was sequenced in a study of CD8+CD57+ T cells in acquired aplastic anemia. Template material for TCR beta VDJ and CDR3 profiling consisted of genomic DNA. One entry per CDR3 protein results from TCRdb running MiXCR on the reads. The sample has 200,000 to 300,000 distinct CDR3 sequences; less than 85% are singletons. Individuals selected for sequencing had exhibited CD8+CD57+ cell expansion on flow cytometry. Sequencing input: sorted CD4+, CD8+, or CD8+CD57+ T cells (not recorded which) from PBMCs. These receptors were obtained from a human donor with aplastic anemia.

The chain links TRBV9 to TRBJ2-7; a weak D match, TRBD2 (5 bases). The CDR3 runs 18 residues. Germline V gives CDR1 SGDLS, CDR2 YYNGEE. The V end was cut by 4 bases, the J end by 2 bases, with 25 bases between. The CDR3, as DNA: TGTGCCAGCAGCCTTCGCCAAGCGGTAGCTACCACAGCCTACGAGCAGTACGTC. Translated: CASSLRQAVATTAYEQYV.

The J gene is TRBJ2-7, the V gene TRBV7-2; TRBD1 is a possible D gene (8 bases). The length of the CDR3 is 14 residues. Germline V gives CDR1 SGHTA, CDR2 FQGNSA. Trimming left V 7 bases short and J 9 bases short, with 22 bases between. CDR3 sequence reads: CASNFTGGDDTQYF. The CDR3, as DNA: TGTGCCAGCAACTTCACAGGGGGGGACGATACGCAGTACTTC.

With respect to this clonotype: The junction does not match germline at one end; this may be a read error. The V and J genes are TRBV7-8 and TRBJ1-6; possibly TRBD1 for D (6 bases). CDR1 is SGHVS and CDR2 is FQNEAQ in the germline V gene. The CDR3 spans 16 residues. This CDR3 reads CASSDRGGSYNSPLHF. DNA of the CDR3: TGTGCCAGCAGTGATAGGGGGGGCTCCTACAATTCCCCCCTCCACTTT.

V is TRBV9 and J is TRBJ2-7; D is unresolved. The germline CDR1 and CDR2 sequences are SGDLS and YYNGEE. This CDR3 is 18 amino acids long. V lost 0 bases and J 1 base, leaving 20 bases between the germline ends. The CDR3 DNA sequence: TGTGCCAGCAGCGTAGAGTCAGACACGCCGTCCCTTTCCTACGAGCAGTACGTC. As protein: CASSVESDTPSLSYEQYV.

In regard to this clonotype: Relative to the germline gene, one junction end is altered; a read error may explain this. The chain carries TRBV2 and TRBJ1-5; D is undetermined. This CDR3 region has 14 residues. Germline CDR1 is SNHLY and CDR2 is FYNNEI. The CDR3 spells CASSDAYTNPPQHF. The CDR3 region has the DNA TGTGCCAGCAGTGACGCGTACACAAATCCGCCCCAGCATTTT.

This clonotype was counted ten times or more. The chain combines TRBV6-5 with TRBJ1-4; D call uncertain. Germline V gene sequence: CDR1 MNHEY, CDR2 SVGAGI. Trimming shortened V by 2 bases and J by 4 bases, and 5 bases separated the two germline ends. The CDR3 runs 13 residues. The CDR3 DNA reads as TGTGCCAGCAGTTACGCGTATAATGAAAAACTGTTTTTT. Protein: CASSYAYNEKLFF.

V and J are TRBV29-1 and TRBJ2-1; D gene ambiguous. This CDR3 spans 12 amino acids. Germline V gene lookup returns CDR1 SQVTM and CDR2 ANQGSEA. The V and J ends lost 4 bases and 7 bases respectively, with 11 bases between them. DNA of the CDR3: TGCAGCGTTGGAACTGCTCAGAATGAGCAGTTCTTC. Translation gives CSVGTAQNEQFF.

Details on this clonotype: Because it lacks the conserved phenylalanine or tryptophan at the end, this CDR3 is likely a read error. The limits of the CDR3 on the DNA are not certain, so only TCRdb's listed CDR3 is given. This chain joins TRBV2 and TRBJ2-1. The CDR3 extends over 15 residues, inclusive of both ends. CDR1 and CDR2 (germline): SNHLY, FYNNEI. This CDR3 is CASSEQQHGEKEYFC.

Comment on this clonotype: Germline and junction disagree at one end, which may indicate a read error. The chain recombines TRBV7-2 with TRBJ2-1; the D gene is possibly TRBD2 (7 bases). CDR3 size: 13 residues. The germline V gene has CDR1 SGHTA and CDR2 FQGNSA. CDR3: CASSEGGVHDKYF. The CDR3 DNA sequence: TGTGCCAGCAGCGAAGGGGGGGTCCATGATAAGTACTTC.

To note about this clonotype: At one boundary the junction diverges from the germline segment, which might be a read error. This rearrangement joins TRBV7-8 to TRBJ2-3, with 7 nucleotides matching TRBD1. The CDR3 extends over 15 amino acids. Per germline, CDR1 SGHVS and CDR2 FQNEAQ. The DNA for the CDR3 is TGTGCCAGCAGCGTAGGGGGACAGAGCACAAATCCGCATTATTTT. Its protein product is CASSVGGQSTNPHYF.

The genes are TRBV7-2 and TRBJ2-1; possibly TRBD1 for D (5 bases). The CDR3 spans 13 residues. Germline V gene data show CDR1 as SGHTA and CDR2 as FQGNSA. Trimming shortened V by 0 bases and J by 9 bases, and 9 bases separated the two germline ends. The CDR3 protein is CASSLATEREQFF. CDR3 sequence (DNA): TGTGCCAGCAGCTTAGCGACAGAGCGTGAGCAGTTCTTC. The full variable domain, its missing parts supplied by reference TRBV7-2 and TRBJ2-1, is GAGVSQSPSNKVTEKGKDVELRCDPISGHTALYWYRQSLGQGLEFLIYFQGNSAPDKSGLPSDRFSAERTGGSVSTLTIQRTQQEDSAVYLCASSLATEREQFFGPGTRLTVL.

J is TRBJ1-2 and V is TRBV7-3; D unclear. V was pared by 0 bases and J by 4 bases, with 9 bases between. From germline, CDR1 is SGHTA and CDR2 FQGTGA. The CDR3 contains 14 residues. In DNA, the CDR3 is TGTGCCAGCAGCTTAACGCCGGACCGCTATGGCTACACCTTC. This sequence encodes CASSLTPDRYGYTF.

In its sample, this clonotype was seen once. This may come from a read error, since a much larger clone is one base off. This chain uses TRBV7-9 with TRBJ2-3; 9 bases are shared with TRBD2. The germline V gene encodes CDR1 SEHNR and CDR2 FQNEAQ (reference sequence). This CDR3 region has 14 residues. CDR3 sequence reads: CASSSQRSGGTEEF. The CDR3, as DNA: TGTGCCAGCAGCTCTCAAAGAAGCGGGGGGACCGAGGAGTTT.

Notes on this clonotype: The junction shows a germline mismatch at one end, possibly a read error. The rearrangement uses TRBV5-1 and TRBJ2-6; D could derive from TRBD1 or TRBD2 (5 bases each). The germline V gene encodes CDR1 SGHRS and CDR2 YFSETQ. This CDR3 is built from 15 residues. The CDR3, as DNA: TGCGCCAGCAGTATCGGGGCGGGTGGGACCAACGTCCTGACTTTC. It encodes CASSIGAGGTNVLTF.

This clonotype has just a few counts. The chain recombines TRBV29-1 with TRBJ2-1, with a tentative D call TRBD1 (6 bases). The CDR3 is 11 amino acids. Germline V CDR1 and CDR2: SQVTM, ANQGSEA. The ends were cut back, 6 bases at V and 10 bases at J, with 13 bases in the middle. CDR3 region: CSVESTGEQFF. The DNA for the CDR3 is TGCAGCGTCGAGTCCACAGGGGAGCAGTTCTTC.

The J gene is TRBJ2-5, the V gene TRBV7-8; the D call may be TRBD1 or TRBD2 (7 bases each). The CDR3 sequence is 15 residues long. V lost 4 bases and J 4 bases, leaving 16 bases between the germline ends. Looked up from germline, CDR1 is SGHVS and CDR2 is FQNEAQ. CDR3: CASSSRGTGGETQYF. The CDR3 DNA is TGTGCCAGCAGCTCCAGGGGGACGGGGGGAGAGACCCAGTACTTC.

CDR3 amino acids: CASSSQGSIGELFF. DNA for the CDR3: TGTGCCAGTAGTTCACAGGGCAGTATCGGTGAGCTGTTTTTT. The rearrangement links TRBV19 to TRBJ2-2; tentative D call: TRBD1 (6 bases). The CDR3 length is 14 residues. V lost 5 bases and J lost 11, with 18 bases in between. Per the germline V gene, CDR1 is LNHDA and CDR2 is SQIVND (reference sequence). Supplemented by reference TRBV19 and TRBJ2-2, the full variable domain reads DGGITQSPKYLFRKEGQNVTLSCEQNLNHDAMYWYRQDPGQGLRLIYYSQIVNDFQKGDIAEGYSVSREKKESFPLTVTSAQKNPTAFYLCASSSQGSIGELFFGEGSRLTVL.

Worth noting for this clonotype: The conserved phenylalanine or tryptophan normally closing the CDR3 is absent here, so this likely arose from a read error. The DNA is omitted, as the CDR3 cannot be located on it reliably, and the CDR3 follows TCRdb's listing. The chain joins TRBV7-2 to TRBJ2-7. CDR1 is SGHTA and CDR2 is FQGNSA in the germline V gene. The CDR3 adds up to 13 amino acids, both ends counted. CDR3 sequence: CASSESPYEQQFG.

The CDR3 region has the DNA TGTGCCAGCTCAATGGAGGCGAGCGCCGATAAACACTCACTCCACTTT. Its protein product is CASSMEASADKHSLHF. This chain uses TRBV7-3 with TRBJ1-6, with D uncertain. V gave up 8 bases and J gave up 16 bases, with 30 bases separating them. CDR3 length: 16 amino acids. Germline V CDR1 and CDR2: SGHTA, FQGTGA.